This record concerns one T cell receptor beta chain sequence. Its antigen is undetermined. This sample stems from a study of cytomegalovirus exposure and HLA in healthy donors. Study background: Most genotyped donors, around 78% of about 400, had Caucasian-associated genetic ancestry.

Each donor was nominally healthy when sampled (though unrecorded immune exposures were likely). With 60 Vbeta and 13 Jbeta primers, the PCR was carried out. Method: immunoSEQ multiplex PCR; TCRdb's copy keeps in-frame clones and lacks some. The repertoire table contains 160,000 or so clones. This CDR3 spans 12 amino acids. CDR1 is LNHDA and CDR2 is SQIVND in the germline V gene (reference sequence). The V end was cut by 11 bases, the J end by 5 bases, with 13 bases between. Notes on the study in general: Cytomegalovirus association was assigned to 170 or so TCR beta chains.

This TCR derives from a young man in good health and CMV-seronegative. The sequenced sample was PBMCs. The gene calls are TRBV19 and TRBJ1-5; possibly TRBD1 for D (5 bases). The CDR3 reads CAGGGSYQPQHF. The CDR3 region has the DNA TGTGCCGGGGGAGGAAGTTATCAGCCCCAGCATTTT. Looking up the rest from reference TRBV19 and TRBJ1-5 gives the full variable domain: DGGITQSPKYLFRKEGQNVTLSCEQNLNHDAMYWYRQDPGQGLRLIYYSQIVNDFQKGDIAEGYSVSREKKESFPLTVTSAQKNPTAFYLCAGGGSYQPQHFGDGTRLSIL.